One and the same sample provided the 10 T cell receptor beta chains below, sequenced in a study of T cell repertoires in cytomegalovirus infection. One entry per CDR3 protein results from TCRdb running MiXCR on the reads. Of about 130,000 distinct CDR3 sequences listed, 20% to 30% are singletons. These TCRs are of unknown antigen specificity. The specimen sequenced was PBMCs, sequenced either directly or after in vitro stimulation (not recorded which). These receptors originate from a human donor in good health (CMV status not recorded). Some clones in this sample may be carry-over from other donors' samples.

This sequence joins TRBV20-1 and TRBJ2-2, with D unresolved. CDR1 and CDR2 from the germline V gene are DFQATT and SNEGSKA (reference sequence). There are 15 residues in the CDR3. Trimming stripped 0 bases from V and 0 bases from J, with 8 bases between. CDR3 DNA sequence: TGCAGTGCTAGAGATCCTCGGACGAACACCGGGGAGCTGTTTTTT. Encoded protein: CSARDPRTNTGELFF.

The rearrangement uses TRBV4-2 and TRBJ2-1, with 10 bases fitting TRBD2. V was clipped by 1 base and J by 1 base; unmatched bases: 1. The CDR3 length is 16 residues. CDR1 and CDR2 (germline): LGHNA, YNFKEQ. The CDR3 loop is CASSQASGRSYNEQFF. In DNA, the CDR3 is TGTGCCAGCAGCCAAGCTAGCGGGAGATCCTACAATGAGCAGTTCTTC.

The rearrangement links TRBV15 to TRBJ1-1; possible D gene TRBD1, 5 bases. V dropped 3 bases and J dropped 2 bases, with 10 bases sitting between them. This CDR3 has 14 amino acids. In germline, CDR1 is LNHNV, CDR2 YYDKDF (reference sequence). DNA for the CDR3: TGTGCCACCAGCAGGGTGGGGGGAAACACTGAAGCTTTCTTT. Translation: CATSRVGGNTEAFF.

This clonotype was detected a few times. V usage is TRBV24-1 and J usage is TRBJ2-1, with D unresolved. The CDR3 length is 13 residues. With 5 bases removed from V and 8 bases from J, the gap between germline ends came to 12 bases. Germline lookup yields CDR1 KGHDR and CDR2 SFDVKD. DNA for the CDR3: TGTGCCACCAGTGGTCGACGGACGGATGAGCAGTTCTTC. It translates to CATSGRRTDEQFF.

The CDR3 DNA follows: TGTGCCAGCAGTTCGACAGGCCTTGGGAATCAGCCCCAGCATTTT. Its translation is CASSSTGLGNQPQHF. The chain is built from TRBV27 and TRBJ1-5; TRBD1 is a possible D gene (6 bases). CDR3 size: 15 residues. Trimming pared 4 bases from V and 4 bases from J, leaving 14 bases between. Germline assignment: CDR1 MNHEY and CDR2 SMNVEV (reference sequence).

This clonotype was counted only a few times. This rearrangement joins TRBV2 to TRBJ2-2; weak D call: TRBD1 (5 bases). CDR3 length equals 12 residues. Trimming removed 6 bases at V and 6 bases at J, with 8 bases between. Germline assignment: CDR1 SNHLY and CDR2 FYNNEI. In DNA form, the CDR3 reads TGTGCCAGCAGACTACAGGCCGGGGAGCTGTTTTTT. As protein: CASRLQAGELFF.

In this sample, this clonotype turned up many times. V is TRBV12-3 or TRBV12-4 and J is TRBJ2-7; D uncertain. This CDR3 comprises 14 residues. V lost 3 bases and J lost 1, with 10 bases in between. Written as DNA, the CDR3 is TGTGCCAGCAGTTTGCAGGACGGTTCCTACGAGCAGTACTTC. It translates to CASSLQDGSYEQYF.

The chain carries TRBV2 and TRBJ1-5; D call uncertain. V dropped 0 bases and J dropped 4 bases, with 7 bases sitting between them. Per germline, CDR1 SNHLY and CDR2 FYNNEI. The length of the CDR3 is 14 residues. DNA for the CDR3: TGTGCCAGCAGTGAAGCGCGGGTTAATCAGCCCCAGCATTTT. Its translation is CASSEARVNQPQHF.

This clonotype was seen a few times. The V and J genes are TRBV27 and TRBJ2-7; 8 nucleotides match TRBD2. This CDR3 has 13 residues. Germline loops: CDR1 MNHEY, CDR2 SMNVEV (reference sequence). Trimming took 4 bases from V and 4 from J; bases not matched to a gene: 3. CDR3 DNA: TGTGCCAGCAGTTCGGCGGGAGGATACGAGCAGTACTTC. It is translated as CASSSAGGYEQYF.

Ten or more counts support this clonotype. This chain connects TRBV7-2 to TRBJ2-5, with 8 bases fitting TRBD1. Germline loops: CDR1 SGHTA, CDR2 FQGNSA. The CDR3 length is 14 residues. V lost 5 bases, J lost 2 bases, and 4 bases stayed unmatched. CDR3 in DNA: TGTGCCAGCAGCGCCAGGACAGGGCAAGAGACCCAGTACTTC. Its protein is CASSARTGQETQYF.